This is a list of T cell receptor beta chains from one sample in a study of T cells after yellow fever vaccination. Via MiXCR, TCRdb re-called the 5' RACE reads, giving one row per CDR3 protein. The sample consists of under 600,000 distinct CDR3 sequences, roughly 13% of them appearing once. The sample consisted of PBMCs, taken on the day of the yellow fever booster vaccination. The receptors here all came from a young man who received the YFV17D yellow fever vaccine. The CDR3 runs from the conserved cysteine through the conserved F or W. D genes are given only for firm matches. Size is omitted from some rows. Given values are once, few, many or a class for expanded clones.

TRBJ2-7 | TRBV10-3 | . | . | CAISESRYEQYF | TGTGCCATCAGTGAGTCGAGGTACGAGCAGTACTTC
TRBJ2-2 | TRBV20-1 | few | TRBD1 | CSAPGTGKTGELFF | TGCAGTGCCCCCGGGACAGGGAAGACCGGGGAGCTGTTTTTT
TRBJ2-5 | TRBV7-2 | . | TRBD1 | CASSLFGQGPQETQYF | TGTGCCAGCAGCTTATTCGGACAGGGTCCTCAAGAGACCCAGTACTTC
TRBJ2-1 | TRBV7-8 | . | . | CASSSPLLDRYNEQFF | TGTGCCAGCAGCTCTCCACTCCTCGACAGATACAATGAGCAGTTCTTC
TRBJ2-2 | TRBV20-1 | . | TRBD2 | CSASHTSDRTGELFF | TGCAGTGCTAGCCATACTAGCGATCGAACCGGGGAGCTGTTTTTT
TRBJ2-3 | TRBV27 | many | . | CASSFRGDTQYF | TGTGCCAGCAGCTTTAGGGGTGATACGCAGTATTTT
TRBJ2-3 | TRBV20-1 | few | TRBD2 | CSALRESADTQYF | TGCAGTGCCTTGCGGGAGAGCGCAGATACGCAGTATTTT
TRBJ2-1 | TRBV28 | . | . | CASRGDSYNEQFF | TGTGCCAGTAGGGGAGACTCCTACAATGAGCAGTTCTTC
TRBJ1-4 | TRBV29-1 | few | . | CSVEEPPSVRESEKLFF | TGCAGCGTTGAAGAACCGCCCAGCGTCAGGGAATCTGAAAAACTGTTTTTT
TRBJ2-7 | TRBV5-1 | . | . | CASSPLADHEQYF | TGCGCCAGCAGCCCTCTAGCAGACCACGAGCAGTACTTC
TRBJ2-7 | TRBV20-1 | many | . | CSARARSGGTYEQYF | TGCAGTGCTAGAGCTAGGTCAGGGGGGACCTACGAGCAGTACTTC
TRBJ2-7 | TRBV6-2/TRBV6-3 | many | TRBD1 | CASRGTGGYEQYF | TGTGCCAGCAGGGGGACAGGGGGCTACGAGCAGTACTTC
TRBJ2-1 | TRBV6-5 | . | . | CATSRVPSYNEQFF | TGTGCCACCTCGCGGGTTCCCTCCTACAATGAGCAGTTCTTC
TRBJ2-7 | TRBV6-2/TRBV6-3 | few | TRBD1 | CASSYYRDRAYEQYF | TGTGCCAGCAGCTATTACCGGGACAGGGCCTACGAGCAGTACTTC
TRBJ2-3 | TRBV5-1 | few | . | CASSAQGYTDTQYF | TGCGCCAGCAGCGCGCAGGGGTATACAGATACGCAGTATTTT
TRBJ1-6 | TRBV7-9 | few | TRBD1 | CASSLGQGADSPLHF | TGTGCCAGCAGCTTAGGACAGGGGGCTGATTCACCCCTCCACTTT
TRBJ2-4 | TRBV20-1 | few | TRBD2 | CSARSGLAGVGNIQYF | TGCAGTGCCCGGAGCGGGCTAGCGGGAGTCGGAAACATTCAGTACTTC
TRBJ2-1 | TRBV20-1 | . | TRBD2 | CSASRLAGYNEQFF | TGCAGTGCTAGTCGGCTAGCGGGGTACAATGAGCAGTTCTTC
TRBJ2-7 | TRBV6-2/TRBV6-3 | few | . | CASSYSTFGTYEQYF | TGTGCCAGCAGTTACAGCACTTTCGGAACCTACGAGCAGTACTTC
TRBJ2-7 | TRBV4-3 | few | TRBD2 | CASSQEPSGRFAYEQYF | TGCGCCAGCAGCCAAGAGCCTAGCGGGAGATTCGCCTACGAGCAGTACTTC
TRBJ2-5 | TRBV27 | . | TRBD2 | CASRREREFSETQYF | TGTGCCAGCAGAAGGGAGCGGGAGTTCTCGGAGACCCAGTACTTC
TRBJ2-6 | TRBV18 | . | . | CASPEGSGANVLTF | TGTGCCAGCCCAGAGGGGTCTGGGGCCAACGTCCTGACTTTC
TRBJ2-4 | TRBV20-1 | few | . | CSGGGRAKNIQYF | TGCAGTGGTGGGGGGCGAGCCAAAAACATTCAGTACTTC